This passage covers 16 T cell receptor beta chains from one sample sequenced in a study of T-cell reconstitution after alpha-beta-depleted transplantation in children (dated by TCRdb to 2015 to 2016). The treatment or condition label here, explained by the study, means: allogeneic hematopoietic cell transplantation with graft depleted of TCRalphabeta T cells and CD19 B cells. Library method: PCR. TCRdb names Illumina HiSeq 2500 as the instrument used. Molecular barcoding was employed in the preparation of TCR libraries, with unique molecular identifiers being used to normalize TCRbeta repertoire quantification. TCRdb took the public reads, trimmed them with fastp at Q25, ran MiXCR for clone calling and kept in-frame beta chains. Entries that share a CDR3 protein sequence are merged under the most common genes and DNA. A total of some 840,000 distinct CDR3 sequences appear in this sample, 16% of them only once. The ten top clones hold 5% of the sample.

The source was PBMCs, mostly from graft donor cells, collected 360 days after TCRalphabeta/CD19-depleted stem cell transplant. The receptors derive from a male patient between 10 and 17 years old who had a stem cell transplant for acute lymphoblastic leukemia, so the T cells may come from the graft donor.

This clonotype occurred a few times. CDR3 coding DNA: TGCGCCAGCAGCCAAGAGTTCCTTTACAATGAGCAGTTCTTC. The encoded protein is CASSQEFLYNEQFF. The genes are TRBV4-1 and TRBJ2-1, with D unresolved. Germline CDR1 is MGHRA and CDR2 is YSYEKL. Trimming pared 0 bases from V and 4 bases from J, leaving 7 bases between. The CDR3 has 14 residues.

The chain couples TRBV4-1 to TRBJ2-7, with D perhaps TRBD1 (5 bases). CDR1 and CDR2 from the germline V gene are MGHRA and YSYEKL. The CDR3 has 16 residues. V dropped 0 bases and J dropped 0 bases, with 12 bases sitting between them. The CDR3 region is CASSQDLRQSSYEQYF. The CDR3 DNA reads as TGCGCCAGCAGCCAAGATCTGAGACAGAGCTCCTACGAGCAGTACTTC.

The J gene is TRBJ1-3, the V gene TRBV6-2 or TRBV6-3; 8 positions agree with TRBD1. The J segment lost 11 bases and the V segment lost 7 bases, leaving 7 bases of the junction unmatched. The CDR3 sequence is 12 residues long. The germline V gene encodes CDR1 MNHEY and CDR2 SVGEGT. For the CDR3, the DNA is TGTGCCAGCACCACGACAGGGGCTTCCATATATTTT. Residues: CASTTTGASIYF.

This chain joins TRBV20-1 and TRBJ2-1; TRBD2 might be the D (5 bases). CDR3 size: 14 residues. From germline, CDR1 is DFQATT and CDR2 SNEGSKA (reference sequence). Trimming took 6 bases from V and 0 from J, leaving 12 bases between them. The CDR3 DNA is TGCAGTGCCATGAGCGGAAGCTCCTACAATGAGCAGTTCTTC. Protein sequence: CSAMSGSSYNEQFF.

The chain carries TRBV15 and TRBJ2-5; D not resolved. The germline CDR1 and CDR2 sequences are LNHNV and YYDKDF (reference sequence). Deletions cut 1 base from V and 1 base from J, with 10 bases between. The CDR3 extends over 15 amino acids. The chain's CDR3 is CATSRVEQTQETQYF. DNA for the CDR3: TGTGCCACCAGCAGAGTAGAACAGACCCAAGAGACCCAGTACTTC. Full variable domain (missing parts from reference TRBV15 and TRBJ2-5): DAMVIQNPRYQVTQFGKPVTLSCSQTLNHNVMYWYQQKSSQAPKLLFHYYDKDFNNEADTPDNFQSRRPNTSFCFLDIRSPGLGDTAMYLCATSRVEQTQETQYFGPGTRLLVL.

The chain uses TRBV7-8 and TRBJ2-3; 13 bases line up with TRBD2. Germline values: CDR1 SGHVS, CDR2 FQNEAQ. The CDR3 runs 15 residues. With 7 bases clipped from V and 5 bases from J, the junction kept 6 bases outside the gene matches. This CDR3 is CASTTLAGGKDTQYF. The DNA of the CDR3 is TGTGCCAGCACCACACTAGCGGGAGGGAAAGATACGCAGTATTTT.

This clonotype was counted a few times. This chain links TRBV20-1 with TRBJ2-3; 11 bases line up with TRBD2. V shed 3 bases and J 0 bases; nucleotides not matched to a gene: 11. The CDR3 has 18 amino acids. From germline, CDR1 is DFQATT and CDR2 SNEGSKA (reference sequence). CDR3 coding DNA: TGCAGTGCTAGGGATTTGGCTAGCGGGAGGTACAGCACAGATACGCAGTATTTT. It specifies CSARDLASGRYSTDTQYF.

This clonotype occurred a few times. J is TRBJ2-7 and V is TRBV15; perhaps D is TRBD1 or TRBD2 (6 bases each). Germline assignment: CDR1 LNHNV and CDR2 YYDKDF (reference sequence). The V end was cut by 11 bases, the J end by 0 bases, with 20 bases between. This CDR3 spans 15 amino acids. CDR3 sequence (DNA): TGTGCCCGCTTGGAGGGGGGCAGGGCCTCCTACGAGCAGTACTTC. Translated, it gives CARLEGGRASYEQYF.

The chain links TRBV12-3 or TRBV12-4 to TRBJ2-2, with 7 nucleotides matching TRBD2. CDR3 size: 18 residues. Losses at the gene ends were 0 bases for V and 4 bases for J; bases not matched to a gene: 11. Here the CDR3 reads CASSLASSGLRGTGELFF. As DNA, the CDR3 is TGTGCCAGCAGTTTAGCGTCTAGCGGCCTACGGGGCACCGGGGAGCTGTTTTTT.

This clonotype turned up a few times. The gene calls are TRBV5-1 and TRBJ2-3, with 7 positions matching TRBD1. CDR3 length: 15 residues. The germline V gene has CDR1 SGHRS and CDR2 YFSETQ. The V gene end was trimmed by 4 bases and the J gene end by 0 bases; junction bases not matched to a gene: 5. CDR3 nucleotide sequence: TGCGCCAGCAGCACAGGACAGGCTAGCACAGATACGCAGTATTTT. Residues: CASSTGQASTDTQYF.

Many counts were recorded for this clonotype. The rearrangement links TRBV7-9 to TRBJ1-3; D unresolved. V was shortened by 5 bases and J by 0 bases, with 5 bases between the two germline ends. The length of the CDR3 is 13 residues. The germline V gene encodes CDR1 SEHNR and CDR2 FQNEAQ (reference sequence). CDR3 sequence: CASSVYSGNTIYF. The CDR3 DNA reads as TGTGCCAGCAGCGTATACTCTGGAAACACCATATATTTT.

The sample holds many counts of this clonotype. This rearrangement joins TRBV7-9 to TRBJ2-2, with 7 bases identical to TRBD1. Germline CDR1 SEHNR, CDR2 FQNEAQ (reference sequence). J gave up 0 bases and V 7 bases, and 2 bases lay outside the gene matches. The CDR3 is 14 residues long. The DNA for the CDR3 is TGTGCCAGCACCACAGGGGCGAACACCGGGGAGCTGTTTTTT. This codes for CASTTGANTGELFF.

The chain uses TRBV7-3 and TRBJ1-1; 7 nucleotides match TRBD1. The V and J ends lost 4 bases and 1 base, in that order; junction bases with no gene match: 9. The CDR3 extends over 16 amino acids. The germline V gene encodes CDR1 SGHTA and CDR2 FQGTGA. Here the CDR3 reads CASSSQGELRNTEAFF. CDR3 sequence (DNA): TGTGCCAGCAGCTCCCAGGGGGAACTTCGGAACACTGAAGCTTTCTTT.

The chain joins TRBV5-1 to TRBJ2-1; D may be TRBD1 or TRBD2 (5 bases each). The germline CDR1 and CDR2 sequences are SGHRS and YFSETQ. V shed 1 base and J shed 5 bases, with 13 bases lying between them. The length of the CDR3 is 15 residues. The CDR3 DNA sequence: TGCGCCAGCAGCTTGCGAGGGGCTCGGAACAATGAGCAGTTCTTC. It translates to CASSLRGARNNEQFF.

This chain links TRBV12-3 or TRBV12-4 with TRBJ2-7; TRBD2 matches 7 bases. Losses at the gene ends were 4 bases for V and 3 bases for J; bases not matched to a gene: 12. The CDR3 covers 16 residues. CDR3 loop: CASSSKSRDYRYEQYF. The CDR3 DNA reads TGTGCCAGCAGTTCCAAGAGCCGGGACTACCGCTACGAGCAGTACTTC.

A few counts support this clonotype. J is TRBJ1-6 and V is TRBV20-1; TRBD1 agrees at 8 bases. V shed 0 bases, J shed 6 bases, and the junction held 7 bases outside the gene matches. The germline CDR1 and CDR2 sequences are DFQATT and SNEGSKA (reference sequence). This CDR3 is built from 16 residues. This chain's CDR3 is CSAREKGQGSNSPLHF. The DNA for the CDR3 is TGCAGTGCTAGAGAGAAAGGACAGGGATCTAATTCACCCCTCCACTTT.